The source of this T cell receptor beta chain is a study of graft-versus-host responses after intestinal transplantation. V was trimmed by 5 bases and J by 2 bases, leaving 13 bases between them. The CDR3 totals 15 residues. Germline V gene data show CDR1 as LNHDA and CDR2 as SQIVND (reference sequence). TCRdb keeps only in-frame clones here, not all; method: immunoSEQ multiplex PCR. In the table there are 80,000 to 100,000 clones, 91% of which are singletons. This clone was recorded only once. What it binds is unknown. This TCR was sampled from a human donor who was the organ donor for an intestinal transplant. Source: unstimulated CD4+ T cells sorted from spleen or lymph node cells, taken before transplant. The chain is built from TRBV19 and TRBJ1-5, with unresolved D. The CDR3 DNA is TGTGCCAGTAGTCTGGGCGGGCAGGGCAATCAGCCCCAGCATTTT. It yields the protein CASSLGGQGNQPQHF.